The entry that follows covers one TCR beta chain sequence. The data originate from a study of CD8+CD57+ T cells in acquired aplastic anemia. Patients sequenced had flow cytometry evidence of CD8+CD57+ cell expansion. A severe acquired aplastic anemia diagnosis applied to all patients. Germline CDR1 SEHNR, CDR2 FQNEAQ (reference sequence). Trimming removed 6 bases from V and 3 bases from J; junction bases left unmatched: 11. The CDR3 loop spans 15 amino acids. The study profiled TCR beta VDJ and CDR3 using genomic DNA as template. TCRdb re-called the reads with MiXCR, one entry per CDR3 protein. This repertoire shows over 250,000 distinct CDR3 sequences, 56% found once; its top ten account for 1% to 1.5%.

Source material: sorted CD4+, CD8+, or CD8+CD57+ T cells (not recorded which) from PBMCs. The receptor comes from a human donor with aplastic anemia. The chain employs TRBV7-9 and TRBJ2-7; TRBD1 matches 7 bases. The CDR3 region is CASRSSRTGDYEQYF. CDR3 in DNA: TGTGCCAGCAGATCGTCCCGGACAGGAGACTACGAGCAGTACTTC.